The 15 T cell receptor beta chains listed next were all sequenced from one sample in a study of low-dose radiotherapy and immunotherapy resistance in tumors. The time point denotes: after trial treatment. Treatment: LDRT plus nivolumab, ipilimumab, low-dose cyclophosphamide and aspirin (RACIN trial). First-strand cDNA used TRAV- and TRBV-specific primers, covering alpha and beta chains. TCR amplification ran roughly 21 PCR cycles using constant-region and V-primer adapter primers. TCRdb ran MiXCR on the reads and lists one entry per CDR3 protein. Counted here are 40,000 or so distinct CDR3 sequences, about 20% occurring once; the ten biggest clones make up roughly 10%. The specimen was PBMCs, collected after low-dose radiotherapy plus immunotherapy. The receptors come from a female donor with ovarian cancer.

This clonotype was observed a few times. This chain joins TRBV5-1 and TRBJ2-7; 9 bases line up with TRBD1. Germline-derived CDR1 and CDR2 are SGHRS and YFSETQ. This CDR3 comprises 14 residues. V was clipped by 0 bases and J by 3 bases; unmatched bases: 1. CDR3 residues: CASSLEGQGYEQYF. DNA of the CDR3: TGCGCCAGCAGCTTGGAGGGACAGGGCTACGAGCAGTACTTC.

The rearrangement joins TRBV27 to TRBJ2-2; D remains unclear. The germline CDR1 and CDR2 sequences are MNHEY and SMNVEV (reference sequence). This CDR3 contains 12 residues. The V and J ends lost 5 bases and 5 bases respectively, with 6 bases between them. This CDR3 reads CASSPVTGELFF. CDR3 coding DNA: TGTGCCAGCAGTCCGGTGACCGGGGAGCTGTTTTTT.

This clonotype was picked up many times. The chain employs TRBV5-1 and TRBJ1-1; D uncertain. This CDR3 is built from 14 residues. V gave up 1 base and J gave up 1 base, with 8 bases separating them. CDR1 is SGHRS, CDR2 YFSETQ, per germline. The CDR3 is CASSLSGRNTEAFF. The CDR3 DNA sequence: TGCGCCAGCAGCTTGTCGGGCAGGAACACTGAAGCTTTCTTT.

The V gene is TRBV10-3, the J gene TRBJ2-7; D remains ambiguous. The CDR3 contains 11 residues. Trimming took off 7 bases at V and 0 bases at J, with 4 bases between the two ends. The germline CDR1 and CDR2 sequences are ENHRY and SYGVKD. The CDR3 spells CAIMSSYEQYF. CDR3 DNA sequence: TGTGCCATCATGAGCTCCTACGAGCAGTACTTC.

The V and J genes are TRBV27 and TRBJ2-3; 7 bases match TRBD2. The CDR3 has 16 amino acids. The germline V gene has CDR1 MNHEY and CDR2 SMNVEV (reference sequence). V lost 2 bases to trimming and J lost 4 bases; unmatched junction nucleotides: 9. In DNA form, the CDR3 reads TGTGCCAGCAGTTTAACTACTTCGGGGGGTCCAGATACGCAGTATTTT. Translation gives CASSLTTSGGPDTQYF.

As concerns this clonotype: This is likely an artifact of a read error, given a far larger clone one base away. V is TRBV10-3 and J is TRBJ2-1, with 9 positions matching TRBD2. Losses at the gene ends were 5 bases for V and 4 bases for J; bases not matched to a gene: 6. Germline lookup yields CDR1 ENHRY and CDR2 SYGVKD. The length of the CDR3 is 15 residues. Here the CDR3 reads CAISYLAGLYNEQFF. CDR3 nucleotides: TGTGCCATCAGTTACCTAGCGGGGCTATACAATGAGCAGTTCTTC.

This clonotype was picked up a small number of times. The V call is TRBV5-1, the J call TRBJ2-1; D possibly uses TRBD1 or TRBD2 (5 bases each). Germline V gene data show CDR1 as SGHRS and CDR2 as YFSETQ. V shed 3 bases and J shed 6 bases, with 19 bases lying between them. The CDR3 is 16 residues long. The CDR3 protein is CASSWRTGRAANEQFF. CDR3 nucleotide sequence: TGCGCCAGCAGCTGGCGGACGGGACGGGCCGCCAATGAGCAGTTCTTC.

The J gene is TRBJ1-1, the V gene TRBV29-1; tentative D call: TRBD1 (6 bases). The CDR3 is made up of 12 amino acids. Germline V lookup: CDR1 SQVTM, CDR2 ANQGSEA. Trimming removed 8 bases at V and 2 bases at J, with 12 bases between. The CDR3: CSSQTGNTEAFF. The CDR3 DNA is TGCAGCTCCCAGACAGGAAACACTGAAGCTTTCTTT.

In this sample, this clonotype turned up many times. This chain links TRBV19 with TRBJ2-6; D gene ambiguous. The germline V gene has CDR1 LNHDA and CDR2 SQIVND (reference sequence). Trimming removed 7 bases from V and 0 bases from J, with 16 bases in between. CDR3 length: 17 amino acids. The DNA of the CDR3 is TGTGCCAGTAACATCGCGCCAGGCAGCTCTGGGGCCAACGTCCTGACTTTC. This encodes CASNIAPGSSGANVLTF.

The table lists this clonotype with many counts. The chain carries TRBV2 and TRBJ1-3; D may be TRBD1 (5 bases). V lost 8 bases and J lost 3, with 20 bases in between. This CDR3 comprises 16 residues. Germline V lookup: CDR1 SNHLY, CDR2 FYNNEI. The CDR3 here is CASSFLLGASGNTIYF. As DNA, the CDR3 is TGTGCCAGCTCGTTCCTTTTAGGGGCTAGTGGAAACACCATATATTTT.

This clonotype came up many times. The V gene is TRBV19, the J gene TRBJ2-2; D is unclear. The CDR3 covers 12 residues. The germline V gene encodes CDR1 LNHDA and CDR2 SQIVND (reference sequence). Between the trimmed V and J ends, which lost 5 bases and 7 bases, there was a span of 8 bases. The CDR3 is CASSVQSGELFF. The CDR3 DNA follows: TGTGCCAGTAGTGTTCAAAGCGGGGAGCTGTTTTTT.

This clonotype was picked up many times. The chain uses TRBV7-9 and TRBJ1-2, with 8 bases matching TRBD1. Germline V gene lookup returns CDR1 SEHNR and CDR2 FQNEAQ (reference sequence). The CDR3 loop spans 14 amino acids. Trimming took 1 base from V and 8 from J; bases not matched to a gene: 6. CDR3: CASSLETGAGGYTF. The CDR3 DNA sequence: TGTGCCAGCAGCTTAGAGACAGGGGCCGGGGGCTACACCTTC.

This rearrangement joins TRBV15 to TRBJ2-3; 7 nucleotides line up with TRBD1. Germline trimming cut 5 bases from V and 2 bases from J; bases unmatched to any gene: 7. In germline, CDR1 is LNHNV, CDR2 YYDKDF (reference sequence). The CDR3 is 15 residues long. The chain's CDR3 is CATSVTGTATDTQYF. As DNA, the CDR3 is TGTGCCACCAGCGTAACCGGGACAGCCACAGATACGCAGTATTTT.

To note about this clonotype: This likely traces to a read error, being one base from a far larger clone. The V call is TRBV29-1, the J call TRBJ2-1; D not certain. Germline V gene data show CDR1 as SQVTM and CDR2 as ANQGSEA. Trimming removed 0 bases at V and 10 bases at J, with 10 bases between. CDR3 length: 12 amino acids. In nucleotides, the CDR3 is TGCAGCGTTGAAGAAGGCGGCTACGAGCAGTTCTTC. Protein: CSVEEGGYEQFF.

This chain joins TRBV21-1 and TRBJ1-2; the table's D call TRBD1 went unverified against the DNA. TRBV21-1 is a listed pseudogene. This CDR3 is built from 17 residues. Here the CDR3 DNA reads TGTGCCAGCAGCAATTTACGGGACACACGATCTAACTATGGCTACACCTTC. Protein product: CASSNLRDTRSNYGYTF.